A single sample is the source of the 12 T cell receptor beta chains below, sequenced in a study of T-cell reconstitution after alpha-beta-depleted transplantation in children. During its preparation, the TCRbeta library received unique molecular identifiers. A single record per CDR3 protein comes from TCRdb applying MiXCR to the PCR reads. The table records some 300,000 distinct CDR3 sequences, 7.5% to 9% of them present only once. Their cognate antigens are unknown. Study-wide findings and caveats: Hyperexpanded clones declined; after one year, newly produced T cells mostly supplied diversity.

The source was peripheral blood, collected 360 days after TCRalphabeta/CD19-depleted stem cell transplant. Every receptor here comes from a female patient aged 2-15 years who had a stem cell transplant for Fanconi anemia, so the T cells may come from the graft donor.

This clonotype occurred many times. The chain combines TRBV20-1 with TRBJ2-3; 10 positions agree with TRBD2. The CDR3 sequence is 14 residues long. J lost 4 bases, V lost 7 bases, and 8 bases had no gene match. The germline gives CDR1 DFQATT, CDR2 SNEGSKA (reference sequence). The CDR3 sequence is CSGGPSGRADTQYF. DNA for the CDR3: TGCAGTGGAGGCCCTAGCGGGAGAGCAGATACGCAGTATTTT.

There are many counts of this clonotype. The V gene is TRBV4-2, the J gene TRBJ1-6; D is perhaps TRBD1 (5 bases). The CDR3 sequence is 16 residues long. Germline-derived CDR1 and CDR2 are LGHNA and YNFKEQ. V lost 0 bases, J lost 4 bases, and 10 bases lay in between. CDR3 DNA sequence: TGTGCCAGCAGCCAAGACCAGGGTGATTATAATTCACCCCTCCACTTT. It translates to CASSQDQGDYNSPLHF.

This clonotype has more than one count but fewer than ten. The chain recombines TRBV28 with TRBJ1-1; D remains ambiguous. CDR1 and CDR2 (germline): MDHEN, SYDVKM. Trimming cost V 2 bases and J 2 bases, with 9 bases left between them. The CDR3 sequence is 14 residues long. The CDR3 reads CASSLGILNTEAFF. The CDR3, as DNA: TGTGCCAGCAGTTTAGGCATATTAAACACTGAAGCTTTCTTT.

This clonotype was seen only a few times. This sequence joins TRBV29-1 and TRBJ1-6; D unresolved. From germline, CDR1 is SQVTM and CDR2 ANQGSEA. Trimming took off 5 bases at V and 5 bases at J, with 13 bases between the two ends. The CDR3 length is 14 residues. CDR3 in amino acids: CSVSEGGDNSPLHF. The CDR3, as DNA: TGCAGCGTTTCGGAGGGCGGGGATAATTCACCCCTCCACTTT. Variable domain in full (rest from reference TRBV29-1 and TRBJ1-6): SAVISQKPSRDICQRGTSLTIQCQVDSQVTMMFWYRQQPGQSLTLIATANQGSEATYESGFVIDKFPISRPNLTFSTLTVSNMSPEDSSIYLCSVSEGGDNSPLHFGNGTRLTVT.

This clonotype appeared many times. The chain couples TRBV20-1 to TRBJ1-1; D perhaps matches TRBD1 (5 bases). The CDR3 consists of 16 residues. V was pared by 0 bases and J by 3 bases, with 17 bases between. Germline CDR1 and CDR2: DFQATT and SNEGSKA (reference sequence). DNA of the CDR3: TGCAGTGCTAGAGAGGGACGCATCGCTGGGTACACTGAAGCTTTCTTT. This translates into CSAREGRIAGYTEAFF.

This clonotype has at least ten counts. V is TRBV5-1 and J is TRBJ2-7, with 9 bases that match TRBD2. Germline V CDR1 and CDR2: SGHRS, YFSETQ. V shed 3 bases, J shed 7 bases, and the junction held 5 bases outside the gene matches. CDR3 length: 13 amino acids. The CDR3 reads CASSWRTSVEQYF. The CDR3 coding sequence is TGCGCCAGCAGCTGGCGGACTAGCGTTGAGCAGTACTTC.

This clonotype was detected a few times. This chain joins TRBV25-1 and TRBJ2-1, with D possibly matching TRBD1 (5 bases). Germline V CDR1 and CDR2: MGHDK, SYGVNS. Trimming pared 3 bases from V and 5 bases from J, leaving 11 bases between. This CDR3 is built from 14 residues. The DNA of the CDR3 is TGTGCCAGCAGTGATCAGGGTATCCACAATGAGCAGTTCTTC. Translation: CASSDQGIHNEQFF.

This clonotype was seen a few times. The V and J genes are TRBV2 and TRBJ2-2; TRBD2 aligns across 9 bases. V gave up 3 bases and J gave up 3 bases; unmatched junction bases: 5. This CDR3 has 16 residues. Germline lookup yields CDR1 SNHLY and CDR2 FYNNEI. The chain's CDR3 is CASSDLASGDTGELFF. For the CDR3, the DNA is TGTGCCAGCAGTGATTTGGCTAGCGGGGACACCGGGGAGCTGTTTTTT.

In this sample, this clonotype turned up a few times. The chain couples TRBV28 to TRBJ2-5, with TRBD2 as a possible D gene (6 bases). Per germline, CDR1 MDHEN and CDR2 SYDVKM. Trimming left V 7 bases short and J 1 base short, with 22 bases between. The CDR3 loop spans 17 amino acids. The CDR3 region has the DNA TGTGCCAGCACTGAATTCGTCGCGGGACTTCTCCAAGAGACCCAGTACTTC. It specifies CASTEFVAGLLQETQYF.

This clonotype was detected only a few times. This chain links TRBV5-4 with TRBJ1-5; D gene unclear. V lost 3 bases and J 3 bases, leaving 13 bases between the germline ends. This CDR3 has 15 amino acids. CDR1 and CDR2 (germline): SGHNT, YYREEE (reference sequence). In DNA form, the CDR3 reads TGTGCCAGCAGCTCCGACCCGGGATACAATCAGCCCCAGCATTTT. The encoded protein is CASSSDPGYNQPQHF.

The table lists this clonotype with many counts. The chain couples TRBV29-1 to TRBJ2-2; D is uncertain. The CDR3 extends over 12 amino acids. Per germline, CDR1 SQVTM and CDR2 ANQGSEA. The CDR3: CSGRVNTGELFF. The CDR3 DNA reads TGCAGTGGTAGGGTTAACACCGGGGAGCTGTTTTTT.

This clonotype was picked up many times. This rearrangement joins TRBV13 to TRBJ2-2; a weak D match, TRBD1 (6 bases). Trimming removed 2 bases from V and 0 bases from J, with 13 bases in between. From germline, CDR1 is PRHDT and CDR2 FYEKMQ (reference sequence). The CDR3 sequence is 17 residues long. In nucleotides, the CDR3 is TGTGCCAGCAGCTTATATCCAGGGGCCTCGAACACCGGGGAGCTGTTTTTT. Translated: CASSLYPGASNTGELFF. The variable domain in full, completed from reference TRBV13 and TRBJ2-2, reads AAGVIQSPRHLIKEKRETATLKCYPIPRHDTVYWYQQGPGQDPQFLISFYEKMQSDKGSIPDRFSAQQFSDYHSELNMSSLELGDSALYFCASSLYPGASNTGELFFGEGSRLTVL.